These 9 T cell receptor beta chains came from one sample sequenced in a study of identical twins. TCRdb itself ran the 5' RACE reads through MiXCR, one entry per CDR3 protein. Of 500,000 or so distinct CDR3 sequences in the sample, approximately 15% were seen once. These same records also appear under a second study, on yellow fever vaccine responses in identical twins.

What was sequenced was CD4+ T cells sorted from blood. The receptors were gathered from a woman between 18 and 29 years old in good health.

This clonotype was observed a few times. The chain recombines TRBV20-1 with TRBJ2-5, with 8 bases identical to TRBD2. Trimming removed 5 bases from V and 2 bases from J; junction bases left unmatched: 4. The CDR3 consists of 13 residues. Germline V lookup: CDR1 DFQATT, CDR2 SNEGSKA (reference sequence). The CDR3 sequence is CSAQGLDQETQYF. For the CDR3, the DNA is TGCAGTGCTCAGGGACTAGATCAAGAGACCCAGTACTTC.

This clonotype has a handful of counts. The chain uses TRBV6-1 and TRBJ2-7; TRBD2 is a possible D gene (6 bases). The CDR3 totals 15 residues. The V gene lost 9 bases and the J gene lost 2 bases, with 20 bases spanning the gap. The germline gives CDR1 MNHNS, CDR2 SASEGT. The CDR3 spells CASAFQFGGTYEQYF. The CDR3 DNA is TGTGCCAGTGCTTTCCAATTTGGGGGGACCTACGAGCAGTACTTC.

The chain employs TRBV5-6 and TRBJ1-2; 9 nucleotides align to TRBD1. The trim removed 3 bases at V and 10 bases at J, leaving 13 bases unmatched. This CDR3 spans 15 amino acids. Germline V gene lookup returns CDR1 SGHDT and CDR2 YYEEEE. CDR3 DNA: TGTGCCAGCAGCTCGACCGGGACAGGGCTATATACCTACACCTTC. Protein: CASSSTGTGLYTYTF. Filled out from reference TRBV5-6 and TRBJ1-2, the complete variable domain reads DAGVTQSPTHLIKTRGQQVTLRCSPKSGHDTVSWYQQALGQGPQFIFQYYEEEERQRGNFPDRFSGHQFPNYSSELNVNALLLGDSALYLCASSSTGTGLYTYTFGSGTRLTVV.

The chain links TRBV6-5 to TRBJ2-2, with D perhaps TRBD2 (6 bases). The length of the CDR3 is 14 residues. Trimming pared 0 bases from V and 7 bases from J, leaving 9 bases between. CDR1 and CDR2 (germline): MNHEY, SVGAGI. This CDR3 is CASSYSGGIGELFF. CDR3 nucleotide sequence: TGTGCCAGCAGTTACTCTGGGGGGATCGGGGAGCTGTTTTTT.

This clonotype was recorded a few times. This chain links TRBV28 with TRBJ2-2; D uncertain. V lost 7 bases, J lost 4 bases, and 7 bases lay in between. CDR3 length: 12 residues. Germline V gives CDR1 MDHEN, CDR2 SYDVKM. The CDR3 DNA is TGTGCCAGCACCATCACCACCGGGGAGCTGTTTTTT. Protein: CASTITTGELFF.

The chain is built from TRBV27 and TRBJ2-3; 12 positions match TRBD2. From germline, CDR1 is MNHEY and CDR2 SMNVEV (reference sequence). With 2 bases clipped from V and 1 base from J, the junction kept 10 bases outside the gene matches. The CDR3 has 19 amino acids. The CDR3 DNA reads as TGTGCCAGCAGTTTAGTCTTTACTAGCGGGAGGTGGGGCACAGATACGCAGTATTTT. Translated, it gives CASSLVFTSGRWGTDTQYF.

In this sample, this clonotype turned up a few times. This chain uses TRBV5-1 with TRBJ2-3; the D gene is possibly TRBD1 (6 bases). The CDR3 consists of 13 residues. V was clipped by 3 bases and J by 4 bases, with 9 bases between them. The V gene's germline CDR1 is SGHRS and CDR2 YFSETQ. Here the CDR3 DNA reads TGCGCCAGCAGCTACGCAGGGGCAGATACGCAGTATTTT. This gives the protein CASSYAGADTQYF.

This clonotype was observed a few times. In DNA, the CDR3 is TGCGCCAGCAGCCCCGGGACAGGGGTAACTAATGAAAAACTGTTTTTT. Amino acids: CASSPGTGVTNEKLFF. The chain combines TRBV5-1 with TRBJ1-4; 10 nucleotides match TRBD1. CDR1 is SGHRS and CDR2 is YFSETQ in the germline V gene. V was pared by 4 bases and J by 1 base, with 4 bases of the junction left unmatched. This CDR3 region has 16 residues.

This chain uses TRBV12-3 or TRBV12-4 with TRBJ2-5; D unresolved. V shed 2 bases and J shed 5 bases, with 9 bases lying between them. The CDR3 has 13 residues. The CDR3 DNA reads TGTGCCAGCAGTTTAACAGTTCGGGAGACCCAGTACTTC. It is translated as CASSLTVRETQYF.